This TCR beta chain was identified during a study of blood T cell repertoires in COVID-19. At the level of the study: COVID-19 samples collected from the United States, Italy and Spain covered acute and convalescent phases. The analysed material was cDNA or gDNA that came from T cells, B-cell-depleted T cells, or PBMCs.

Measured with immunoSEQ multiplex PCR; TCRdb has only the in-frame clones, and not every one. Counted here are 130,000 or so clones, 65% to 90% occurring once; the ten biggest clones make up 8% to 9.5%. V lost 6 bases and J lost 7; bases outside the gene matches: 7. Germline loops: CDR1 MNHEY, CDR2 SVGAGI. The length of the CDR3 is 14 residues. The sequence came from a woman aged 55-70 years with active or convalescent COVID-19. The rearrangement links TRBV6-5 to TRBJ2-3, with 10 bases identical to TRBD2. The sequencing sample was made of peripheral blood. The CDR3 nucleotides read TGTGCCAGCAGATTAAGCGGGGGGGCTTATACGCAGTATTTT. Its translation is CASRLSGGAYTQYF.